This record concerns one T cell receptor beta chain sequence. Its antigen is currently unknown. UMIs and a universal primer site were added when TCR cDNA was made by 5'RACE template switching. TCRdb re-called the 5' RACE reads with MiXCR, one entry per CDR3 protein. The table shows about 330,000 distinct CDR3 sequences, with around 7% occurring only once. The data were obtained in a study of T cells after yellow fever vaccination. General observations from the study: Repertoires obtained by FACS sorting could include abundant clonotypes that entered as contaminants from the bulk population. The study found a weaker secondary response that peaked faster, day 5 versus 15.

The CDR3 spans 14 residues. Germline V gene lookup returns CDR1 SGHVS and CDR2 FNYEAQ. V was trimmed by 4 bases and J by 5 bases, leaving 11 bases between them. The sequence was collected from a man younger than 35 who received the YFV17D yellow fever vaccine. The V call is TRBV7-6, the J call TRBJ2-2, with D perhaps being TRBD1 or TRBD2 (5 bases each). Sequenced here: PBMCs, sampled 35 to 50 days after the first yellow fever vaccination. CDR3 sequence: CASSSGPETGELFF. CDR3 nucleotide sequence: TGTGCCAGCAGCTCGGGACCCGAAACCGGGGAGCTGTTTTTT.